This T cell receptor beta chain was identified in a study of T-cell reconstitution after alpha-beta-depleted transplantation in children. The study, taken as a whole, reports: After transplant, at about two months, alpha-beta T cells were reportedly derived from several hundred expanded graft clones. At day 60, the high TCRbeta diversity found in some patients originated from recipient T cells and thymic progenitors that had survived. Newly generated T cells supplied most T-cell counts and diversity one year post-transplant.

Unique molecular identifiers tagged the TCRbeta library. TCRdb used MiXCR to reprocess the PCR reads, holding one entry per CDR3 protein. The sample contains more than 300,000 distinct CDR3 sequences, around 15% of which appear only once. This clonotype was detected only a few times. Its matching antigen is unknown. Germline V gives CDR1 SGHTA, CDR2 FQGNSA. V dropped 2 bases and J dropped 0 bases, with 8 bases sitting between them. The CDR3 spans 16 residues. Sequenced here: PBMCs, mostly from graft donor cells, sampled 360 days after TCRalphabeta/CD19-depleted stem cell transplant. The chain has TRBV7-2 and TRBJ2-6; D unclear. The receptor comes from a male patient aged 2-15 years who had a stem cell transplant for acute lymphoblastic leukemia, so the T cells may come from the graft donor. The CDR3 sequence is CASSLLGFSGANVLTF. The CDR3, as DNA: TGTGCCAGCAGCTTACTGGGTTTCTCTGGGGCCAACGTCCTGACTTTC.